The following is a TCR beta chain sequence with its context. Antigen: not known. The entry originates in a study of T-cell reconstitution after alpha-beta-depleted transplantation in children. General study results and limits: When one year had passed after transplant, most T-cell counts and diversity came from newly produced T cells. It was reported that alpha-beta T cells came from several hundred expanded graft clones (about two months after transplant). Where some patients showed high TCRbeta diversity at day 60, it came from recipient T cells and thymic progenitors that had survived.

CDR1 is SGHTA, CDR2 FQGTGA, per germline. The CDR3 extends over 13 amino acids. Trimming shortened V by 5 bases and J by 6 bases, and 11 bases separated the two germline ends. As it was prepared, the TCRbeta library received unique molecular identifiers. TCRdb reprocessed the PCR reads via MiXCR and lists one record per CDR3 protein. The data contain 700,000 to 950,000 distinct CDR3 sequences, about 16% of them singletons. The receptor was isolated from a male patient younger than 18 who had a stem cell transplant for acute lymphoblastic leukemia, so the T cells may come from the graft donor. This material consisted of PBMCs, mostly from graft donor cells, taken 360 days after TCRalphabeta/CD19-depleted stem cell transplant. The chain uses TRBV7-3 and TRBJ1-5, with D tentatively TRBD1 (5 bases). The CDR3 nucleotides are TGTGCCAGCAGCCGGGGGAGAGGTCAGCCCCAGCATTTT. It translates to CASSRGRGQPQHF.